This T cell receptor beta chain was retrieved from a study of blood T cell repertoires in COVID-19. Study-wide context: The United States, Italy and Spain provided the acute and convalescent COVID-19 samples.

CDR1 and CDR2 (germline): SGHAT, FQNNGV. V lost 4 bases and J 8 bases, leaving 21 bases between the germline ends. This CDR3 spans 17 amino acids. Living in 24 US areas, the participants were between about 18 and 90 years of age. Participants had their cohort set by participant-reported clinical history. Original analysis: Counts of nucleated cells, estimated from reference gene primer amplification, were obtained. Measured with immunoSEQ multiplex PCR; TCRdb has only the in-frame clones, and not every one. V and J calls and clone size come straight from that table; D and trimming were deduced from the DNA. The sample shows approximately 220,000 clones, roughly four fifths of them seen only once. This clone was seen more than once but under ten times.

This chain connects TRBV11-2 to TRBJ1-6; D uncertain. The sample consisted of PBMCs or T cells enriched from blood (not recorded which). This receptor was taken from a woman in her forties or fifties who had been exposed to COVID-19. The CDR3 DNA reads TGTGCCAGCAGCTCTAGCCGGGAGCGTTATGGAGATTCACCCCTCCACTTT. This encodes CASSSSRERYGDSPLHF.